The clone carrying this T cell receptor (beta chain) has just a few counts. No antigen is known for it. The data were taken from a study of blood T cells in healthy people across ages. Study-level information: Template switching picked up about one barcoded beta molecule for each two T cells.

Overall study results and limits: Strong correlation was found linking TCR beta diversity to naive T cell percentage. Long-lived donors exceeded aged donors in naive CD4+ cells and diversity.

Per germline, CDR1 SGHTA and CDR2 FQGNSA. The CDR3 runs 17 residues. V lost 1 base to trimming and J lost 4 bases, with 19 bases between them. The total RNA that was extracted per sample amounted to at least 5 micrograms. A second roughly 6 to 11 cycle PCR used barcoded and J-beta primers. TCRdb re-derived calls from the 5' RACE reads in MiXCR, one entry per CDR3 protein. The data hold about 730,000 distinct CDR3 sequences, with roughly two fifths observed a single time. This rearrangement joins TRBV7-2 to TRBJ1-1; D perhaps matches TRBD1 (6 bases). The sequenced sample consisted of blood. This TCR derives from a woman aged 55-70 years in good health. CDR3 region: CASSLGGAGVFGTEAFF. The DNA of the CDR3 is TGTGCCAGCAGCTTAGGAGGGGCAGGGGTATTCGGCACTGAAGCTTTCTTT.